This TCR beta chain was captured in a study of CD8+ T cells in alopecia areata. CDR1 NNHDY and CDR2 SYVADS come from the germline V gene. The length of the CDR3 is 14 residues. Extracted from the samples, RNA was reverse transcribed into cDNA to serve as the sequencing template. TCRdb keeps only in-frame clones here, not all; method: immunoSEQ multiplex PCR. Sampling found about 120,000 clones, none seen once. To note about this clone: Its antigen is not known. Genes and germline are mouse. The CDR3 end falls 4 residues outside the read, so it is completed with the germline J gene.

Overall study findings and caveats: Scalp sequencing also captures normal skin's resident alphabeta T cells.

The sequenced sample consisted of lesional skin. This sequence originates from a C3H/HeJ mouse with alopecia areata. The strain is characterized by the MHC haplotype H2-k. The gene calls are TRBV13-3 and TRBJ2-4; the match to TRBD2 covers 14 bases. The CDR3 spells CASSWDWGGNTLYF. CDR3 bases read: TGTGCCAGCAGTTGGGACTGGGGGGGCAAC.